Each of the 9 T cell receptor beta chains below was sequenced from the same sample in a study of blood T cells in healthy people across ages. Using a J-beta primer mix together with a sample-barcoded 5' primer, a second PCR was run for roughly 6 to 11 cycles. TCRdb reanalysed the 5' RACE reads using MiXCR and keeps one entry per CDR3 protein. The repertoire holds 1.5 million to 2 million distinct CDR3 sequences, with roughly 27% as singletons. Input material: blood. The receptor source for this set is a woman in her 30s in good health.

To note about this clonotype: This may arise from a read error, as a much more abundant clone is one base away. The chain uses TRBV7-2 and TRBJ2-1, with D maybe TRBD2 (6 bases). This CDR3 has 14 amino acids. CDR1 and CDR2 (germline): SGHTA, FQGNSA. V was clipped by 11 bases and J by 10 bases, with 24 bases between them. In DNA form, the CDR3 reads TGTGCCGGCGGTTCCTACAGGCGGACTACCGAGCAGTTCTTC. The encoded protein is CAGGSYRRTTEQFF. The full variable domain, in which reference TRBV7-2 and TRBJ2-1 provide the parts outside the CDR3, is GAGVSQSPSNKVTEKGKDVELRCDPISGHTALYWYRQSLGQGLEFLIYFQGNSAPDKSGLPSDRFSAERTGGSVSTLTIQRTQQEDSAVYLCAGGSYRRTTEQFFGPGTRLTVL.

Only a few counts were recorded for this clonotype. The J gene is TRBJ1-1, the V gene TRBV9, with D perhaps matching TRBD1 (6 bases). V lost 3 bases to trimming and J lost 0 bases, with 12 bases between them. The CDR3 loop spans 15 amino acids. CDR1 is SGDLS and CDR2 is YYNGEE in the germline V gene. The CDR3 sequence: CASSATGHLNTEAFF. CDR3 bases: TGTGCCAGCAGCGCGACGGGACACCTGAACACTGAAGCTTTCTTT. The whole variable domain, filled in from reference TRBV9 and TRBJ1-1, reads DSGVTQTPKHLITATGQRVTLRCSPRSGDLSVYWYQQSLDQGLQFLIQYYNGEERAKGNILERFSAQQFPDLHSELNLSSLELGDSALYFCASSATGHLNTEAFFGQGTRLTVV.

This chain connects TRBV13 to TRBJ2-5; no reliable D call. From germline, CDR1 is PRHDT and CDR2 FYEKMQ (reference sequence). V was trimmed by 4 bases and J by 2 bases, leaving 14 bases between them. The CDR3 is 15 amino acids. The CDR3 reads CASSSQSLLQETQYF. CDR3 sequence (DNA): TGTGCCAGCAGCTCTCAGAGCCTTTTACAAGAGACCCAGTACTTC.

The V and J genes are TRBV20-1 and TRBJ1-2; D gene uncertain. Deletions cut 6 bases from V and 5 bases from J, with 13 bases between. This CDR3 spans 12 amino acids. CDR1 and CDR2 from the germline V gene are DFQATT and SNEGSKA (reference sequence). As DNA, the CDR3 is TGCAGTGCCTCTAGCGGAACATATGGCTACACCTTC. Its translation: CSASSGTYGYTF.

J is TRBJ2-7 and V is TRBV7-3; TRBD1 might be the D (5 bases). Near its end, the DNA agrees better with TRBJ2-5, so the J call may be wrong. This CDR3 is built from 13 residues. CDR1 and CDR2 from the germline V gene are SGHTA and FQGTGA. The CDR3 coding sequence is TGTGCCAGCAGTTTCGACAGAGACGAGACCCAGTACTTC. Translation gives CASSFDRDETQYF.

This sequence joins TRBV7-2 and TRBJ2-4, with D tentatively TRBD1 (6 bases). Matching the DNA end better, TRBJ2-7 makes the J call doubtful. Germline CDR1 SGHTA, CDR2 FQGNSA. The CDR3 extends over 13 amino acids. CDR3 sequence reads: CASSFSGTLEQYF. CDR3 bases: TGTGCCAGCAGCTTCTCGGGGACACTCGAGCAGTACTTC.

The chain combines TRBV6-2 or TRBV6-3 with TRBJ2-2; D not resolved. V was clipped by 0 bases and J by 3 bases, with 11 bases between them. CDR1 and CDR2 (germline): MNHEY, SVGEGT. The CDR3 loop spans 16 amino acids. CDR3 nucleotides: TGTGCCAGCAGTTACTCTGCTACCCCCTACACCGGGGAGCTGTTTTTT. Translated, it gives CASSYSATPYTGELFF.

Comments on this clonotype: A read error may produce the germline difference seen at one junction end. The J gene is TRBJ1-4, the V gene TRBV3-1; D is ambiguous. The CDR3 length is 14 residues. Germline V gene data show CDR1 as LGHDT and CDR2 as YNNKEL (reference sequence). The CDR3 protein is CASSQRITNEKLIF. The CDR3 region has the DNA TGTGCCAGCAGCCAAAGGATTACTAATGAAAAACTGATTTTT.

The chain uses TRBV2 and TRBJ2-5; D is ambiguous. This CDR3 spans 13 amino acids. Trimming cost V 4 bases and J 0 bases, with 6 bases left between them. Germline lookup yields CDR1 SNHLY and CDR2 FYNNEI. This chain's CDR3 is CASSGVNQETQYF. The CDR3, as DNA: TGTGCCAGCAGTGGGGTCAACCAAGAGACCCAGTACTTC.